This TCR beta chain comes out of a study of CXCR3-negative and CXCR3-positive naive CD8 T cells. Within the CD8+ T cell compartment, naive cells were CD45RO-CCR7+CD27+CD95-. UMI-labeled 5' RACE TRB cDNA libraries were prepared from the cells. TCRdb reprocessed the 5' RACE reads and reports one entry per CDR3 protein, with no DNA. This sample's table has under 150,000 distinct CDR3 sequences. Study-level points and caveats: TCR interaction strength was inferred from TRB CDR3 physicochemistry, as CD5 matched across naive subsets. CXCR3-negative naive cells had less hydrophobic TRB CDR3s than did CXCR3-positive naive cells. After cryopreservation, expression of CXCR3 was partially reduced, and most assays were run with fresh PBMCs.

Turning to this clonotype: Antigen unknown.

This CDR3 spans 17 amino acids. Germline V gene data show CDR1 as SGHAT and CDR2 as FQNNGV. The receptor comes from a human donor in good health. Some clones in this sample may be carry-over from other donors' samples. The sequencing input was naive CXCR3+ CD8+ T cells from blood. Subset described: CD45RO-CCR7+CD27+CD95- naive CD8+ T cells expressing CXCR3 (TNR3+). The chain employs TRBV11-2 and TRBJ2-1; absent DNA, TCRdb's TRBD2 call cannot be checked. The chain's CDR3 is CASSPTPGLPSYNEQFF.